What follows are 13 T cell receptor beta chains derived from one specimen sequenced in a study of blood T cells in healthy people across ages. Primed by a sample-barcoded 5' primer and a J-beta primer mix, a second PCR proceeded for roughly 6 to 12 cycles. MiXCR, applied by TCRdb to the 5' RACE reads, yields one record per CDR3 protein. The table has roughly 800,000 distinct CDR3 sequences, 25% to 30% seen once. The data were also submitted as part of a second study, on T cells of mothers and their children.

The sample taken for sequencing was blood. These TCRs come from a boy aged 5-17 years in good health.

This clonotype occurred a few times. The chain is built from TRBV2 and TRBJ2-5; D remains unclear. Per germline, CDR1 SNHLY and CDR2 FYNNEI. Trimming shortened V by 4 bases and J by 5 bases, and 5 bases separated the two germline ends. The CDR3 has 11 residues. The DNA of the CDR3 is TGTGCCAGCAGTGTGCTTGAGACCCAGTACTTC. It is translated as CASSVLETQYF.

This sequence joins TRBV7-9 and TRBJ2-1; D is perhaps TRBD2 (5 bases). Trimming left V 5 bases short and J 7 bases short, with 21 bases between. This CDR3 spans 16 amino acids. CDR1 is SEHNR, CDR2 FQNEAQ, per germline (reference sequence). The CDR3 reads CASSHPLGLLGNEQFF. DNA of the CDR3: TGTGCCAGCAGCCACCCCCTAGGACTCCTGGGGAATGAGCAGTTCTTC. Full variable domain (outside the CDR3, taken from reference TRBV7-9 and TRBJ2-1): DTGVSQNPRHKITKRGQNVTFRCDPISEHNRLYWYRQTLGQGPEFLTYFQNEAQLEKSRLLSDRFSAERPKGSFSTLEIQRTEQGDSAMYLCASSHPLGLLGNEQFFGPGTRLTVL.

This clonotype was seen a handful of times. The genes are TRBV12-5 and TRBJ2-7; no definite D call. The germline V gene has CDR1 LGHNT and CDR2 FRNRAP. The CDR3 runs to 16 residues. V was cut by 2 bases and J by 3 bases, with 17 bases left in between. The CDR3 sequence: CASGLFRINGFYEQYF. The CDR3 DNA reads as TGTGCTAGTGGTTTGTTTCGGATCAACGGGTTCTACGAGCAGTACTTC.

The rearrangement joins TRBV7-9 to TRBJ2-5; no firm D call. TRBJ2-7 explains the end of the DNA better; the J call may be wrong. CDR1 SEHNR and CDR2 FQNEAQ come from the germline V gene (reference sequence). The CDR3 has 14 amino acids. CDR3 sequence (DNA): TGTGCCAGCAGCTCCCAGGCGCAGCGCTACGAGCAGTACTTC. Its translation is CASSSQAQRYEQYF.

At least ten counts were recorded for this clonotype. This chain links TRBV28 with TRBJ2-5; D is unclear. The CDR3 totals 12 residues. Germline-derived CDR1 and CDR2 are MDHEN and SYDVKM. Trimming removed 4 bases at V and 3 bases at J, with 6 bases between. The CDR3 nucleotides are TGTGCCAGCAGTTCTGTAGAAGAGACCCAGTACTTC. As protein: CASSSVEETQYF.

The chain recombines TRBV14 with TRBJ2-5; the D call may be TRBD1 or TRBD2 (5 bases each). This CDR3 is 14 amino acids long. The germline gives CDR1 SGHDN, CDR2 FVKESK. Trimming pared 3 bases from V and 6 bases from J, leaving 14 bases between. CDR3 region: CASSQGYVGQTQYF. Here the CDR3 DNA reads TGTGCCAGCAGCCAGGGGTATGTGGGACAGACCCAGTACTTC. The whole variable domain, remainder taken from reference TRBV14 and TRBJ2-5, is EAGVTQFPSHSVIEKGQTVTLRCDPISGHDNLYWYRRVMGKEIKFLLHFVKESKQDESGMPNNRFLAERTGGTYSTLKVQPAELEDSGVYFCASSQGYVGQTQYFGPGTRLLVL.

The chain carries TRBV5-1 and TRBJ1-4, with D perhaps matching TRBD1 (6 bases). CDR3 length: 15 amino acids. Germline V CDR1 and CDR2: SGHRS, YFSETQ. Trimming took off 4 bases at V and 14 bases at J, with 24 bases between the two ends. The CDR3 region has the DNA TGCGCCAGCAGCCCCGGAGGAGTTGACAGGAGCGAGCTGTTTTTT. This encodes CASSPGGVDRSELFF.

The J gene is TRBJ1-1, the V gene TRBV27, with 8 bases lining up with TRBD1. The germline V gene encodes CDR1 MNHEY and CDR2 SMNVEV (reference sequence). The CDR3 is 17 residues long. The junction had 16 bases not matched to a gene; V was cut back by 4 bases and J by 6 bases. Here the CDR3 reads CASSSDMTGVKGPEAFF. The CDR3 coding sequence is TGTGCCAGCAGTTCTGACATGACAGGGGTCAAAGGACCTGAAGCTTTCTTT.

This sequence joins TRBV6-2 or TRBV6-3 and TRBJ2-3; D is perhaps TRBD2 (6 bases). V lost 6 bases and J lost 2, with 12 bases in between. Germline V gene sequence: CDR1 MNHEY, CDR2 SVGEGT. This CDR3 region has 14 residues. This chain's CDR3 is CASRVASVTDTQYF. CDR3 nucleotides: TGTGCCAGCAGAGTGGCTAGCGTCACAGATACGCAGTATTTT.

This clonotype was seen a few times. This chain links TRBV29-1 with TRBJ2-2; D gene ambiguous. The CDR3 runs 15 residues. The germline CDR1 and CDR2 sequences are SQVTM and ANQGSEA. The CDR3 sequence: CSYHYTLGLGGELFF. The CDR3 DNA follows: TGCAGTTACCATTATACCCTGGGGTTAGGCGGGGAGCTGTTTTTT.

This clonotype was seen only a few times. The chain employs TRBV11-2 and TRBJ1-2; 10 nucleotides line up with TRBD1. Germline-derived CDR1 and CDR2 are SGHAT and FQNNGV. J lost 6 bases, V lost 5 bases, and 6 bases had no gene match. The CDR3 sequence is 14 residues long. CDR3 sequence reads: CASSNYGQGDGYTF. CDR3 coding DNA: TGTGCCAGCAGCAACTACGGACAGGGGGATGGCTACACCTTC.

This clonotype has more than one count but fewer than ten. This chain connects TRBV30 to TRBJ2-5, with 7 bases matching TRBD1. The CDR3 loop spans 11 amino acids. Germline V CDR1 and CDR2: GTSNPN, SVGIG (reference sequence). Trimming removed 8 bases from V and 4 bases from J; junction bases left unmatched: 4. This CDR3 reads CAEGARETQYF. CDR3 bases: TGTGCCGAGGGGGCGCGAGAGACCCAGTACTTC.

This clonotype was observed a handful of times. The chain combines TRBV29-1 with TRBJ1-1; D uncertain. This CDR3 has 13 amino acids. V was clipped by 4 bases and J by 0 bases, with 9 bases between them. Germline lookup yields CDR1 SQVTM and CDR2 ANQGSEA. The CDR3, as DNA: TGCAGCGTTGGGGCCCAGATGAACACTGAAGCTTTCTTT. This translates into CSVGAQMNTEAFF.